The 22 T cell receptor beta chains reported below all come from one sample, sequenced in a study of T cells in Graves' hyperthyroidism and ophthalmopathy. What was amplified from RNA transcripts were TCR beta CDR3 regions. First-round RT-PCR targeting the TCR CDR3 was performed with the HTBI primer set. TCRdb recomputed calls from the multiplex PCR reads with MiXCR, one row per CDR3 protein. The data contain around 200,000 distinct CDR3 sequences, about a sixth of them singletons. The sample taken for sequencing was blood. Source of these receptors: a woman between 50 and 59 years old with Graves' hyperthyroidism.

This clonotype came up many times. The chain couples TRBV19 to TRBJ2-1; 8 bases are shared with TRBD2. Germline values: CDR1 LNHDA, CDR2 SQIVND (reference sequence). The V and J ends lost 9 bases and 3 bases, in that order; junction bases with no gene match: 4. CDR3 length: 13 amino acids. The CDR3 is CASTSGYYNEQFF. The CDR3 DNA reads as TGTGCCAGCACTAGCGGCTACTACAATGAGCAGTTCTTC.

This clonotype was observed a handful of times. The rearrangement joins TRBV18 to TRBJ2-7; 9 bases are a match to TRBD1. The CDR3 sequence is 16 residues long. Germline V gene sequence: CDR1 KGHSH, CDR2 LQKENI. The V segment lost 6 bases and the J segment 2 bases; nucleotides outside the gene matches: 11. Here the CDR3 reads CASSPRGTGSTYEQYF. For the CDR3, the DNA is TGTGCCAGCTCCCCCAGAGGGACAGGGTCAACCTACGAGCAGTACTTC.

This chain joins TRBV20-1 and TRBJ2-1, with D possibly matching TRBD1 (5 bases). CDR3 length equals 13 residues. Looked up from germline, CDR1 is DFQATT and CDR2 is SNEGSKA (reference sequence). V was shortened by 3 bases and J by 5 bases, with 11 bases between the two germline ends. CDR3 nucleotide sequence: TGCAGTGCTAGCAGGTCAGGGAACAATGAGCAGTTCTTC. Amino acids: CSASRSGNNEQFF.

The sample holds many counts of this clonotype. The CDR3 reads CASSLGTGGYNEQFF. CDR3 sequence (DNA): TGTGCCAGCAGCCTCGGGACAGGGGGCTACAATGAGCAGTTCTTC. V gene TRBV27 combines with J gene TRBJ2-1; 11 bases align to TRBD1. Germline lookup yields CDR1 MNHEY and CDR2 SMNVEV (reference sequence). V was pared by 6 bases and J by 3 bases, with 4 bases of the junction left unmatched. The CDR3 loop spans 15 amino acids.

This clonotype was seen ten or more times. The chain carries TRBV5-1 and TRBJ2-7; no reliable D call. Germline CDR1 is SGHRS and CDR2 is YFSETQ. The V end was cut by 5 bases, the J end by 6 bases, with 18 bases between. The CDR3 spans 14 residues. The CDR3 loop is CASRLSSGLGEQYF. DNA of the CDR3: TGCGCCAGCAGATTGTCATCGGGCCTTGGCGAGCAGTACTTC.

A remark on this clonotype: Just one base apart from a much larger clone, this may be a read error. CDR3 sequence (DNA): TGTGCCAGCAGTCACTTGGGGACAGGGGAAAGCGATGGCTACACCTTC. This encodes CASSHLGTGESDGYTF. The chain uses TRBV6-2 or TRBV6-3 and TRBJ1-2, with TRBD1 identical over 10 bases. This CDR3 spans 16 amino acids. Germline V gene lookup returns CDR1 MNHEY and CDR2 SVGEGT. V lost 5 bases and J lost 6; bases outside the gene matches: 12.

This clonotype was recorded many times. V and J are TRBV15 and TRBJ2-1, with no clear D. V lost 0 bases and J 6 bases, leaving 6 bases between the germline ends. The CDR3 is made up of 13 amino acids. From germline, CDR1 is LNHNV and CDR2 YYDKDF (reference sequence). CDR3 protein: CATSRDRPNEQFF. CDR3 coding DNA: TGTGCCACCAGCAGAGATCGGCCCAATGAGCAGTTCTTC.

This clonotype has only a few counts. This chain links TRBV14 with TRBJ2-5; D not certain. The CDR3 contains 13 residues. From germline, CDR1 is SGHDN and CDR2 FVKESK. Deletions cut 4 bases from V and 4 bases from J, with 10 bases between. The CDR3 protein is CASSPQPPETQYF. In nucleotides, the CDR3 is TGTGCCAGCAGCCCCCAACCCCCAGAGACCCAGTACTTC.

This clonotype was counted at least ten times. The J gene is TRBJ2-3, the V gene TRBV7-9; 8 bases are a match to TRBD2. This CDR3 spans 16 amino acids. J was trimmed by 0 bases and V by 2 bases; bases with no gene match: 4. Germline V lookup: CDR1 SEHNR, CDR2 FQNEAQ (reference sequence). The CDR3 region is CASSLWTSSSTDTQYF. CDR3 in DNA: TGTGCCAGCAGCTTATGGACTAGCTCTAGCACAGATACGCAGTATTTT.

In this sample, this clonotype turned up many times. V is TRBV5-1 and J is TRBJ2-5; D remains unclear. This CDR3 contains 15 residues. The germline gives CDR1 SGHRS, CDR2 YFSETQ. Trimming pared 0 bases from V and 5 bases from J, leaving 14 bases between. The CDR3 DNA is TGCGCCAGCAGCTTGGACCAGAACTCAATGGAGACCCAGTACTTC. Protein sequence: CASSLDQNSMETQYF.

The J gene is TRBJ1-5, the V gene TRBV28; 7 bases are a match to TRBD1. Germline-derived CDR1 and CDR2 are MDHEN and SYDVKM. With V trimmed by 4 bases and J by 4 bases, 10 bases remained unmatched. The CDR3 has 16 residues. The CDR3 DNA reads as TGTGCCAGCAGTTCCCGACAGGGAGTCGTAAATCAGCCCCAGCATTTT. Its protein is CASSSRQGVVNQPQHF.

CDR3 DNA: TGTGCCAGCAGCTTAGGGGCAGGGATCACTGAAGCTTTCTTT. Translating gives CASSLGAGITEAFF. V usage is TRBV7-9 and J usage is TRBJ1-1; perhaps TRBD1 as D (5 bases). The length of the CDR3 is 14 residues. V gave up 1 base and J gave up 4 bases, with 10 bases separating them. CDR1 SEHNR and CDR2 FQNEAQ come from the germline V gene (reference sequence).

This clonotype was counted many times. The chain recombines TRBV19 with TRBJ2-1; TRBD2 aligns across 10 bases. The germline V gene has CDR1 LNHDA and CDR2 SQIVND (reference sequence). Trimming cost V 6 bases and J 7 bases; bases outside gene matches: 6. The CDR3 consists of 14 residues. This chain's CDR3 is CASRISGGANEQFF. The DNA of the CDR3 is TGTGCCAGTAGAATAAGCGGGGGGGCGAATGAGCAGTTCTTC.

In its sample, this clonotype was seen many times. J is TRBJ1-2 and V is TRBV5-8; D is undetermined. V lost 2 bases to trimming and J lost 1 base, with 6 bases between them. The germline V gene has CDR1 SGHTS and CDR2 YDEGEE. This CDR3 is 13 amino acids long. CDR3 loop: CASSLALNYGYTF. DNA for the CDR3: TGTGCCAGCAGCTTAGCGCTTAACTATGGCTACACCTTC.

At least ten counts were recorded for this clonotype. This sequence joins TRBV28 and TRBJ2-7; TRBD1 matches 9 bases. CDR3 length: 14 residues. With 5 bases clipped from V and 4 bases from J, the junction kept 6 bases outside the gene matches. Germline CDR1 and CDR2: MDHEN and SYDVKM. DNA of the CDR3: TGTGCCAGCAGTATTGGGACAGGGAGATACGAGCAGTACTTC. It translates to CASSIGTGRYEQYF.

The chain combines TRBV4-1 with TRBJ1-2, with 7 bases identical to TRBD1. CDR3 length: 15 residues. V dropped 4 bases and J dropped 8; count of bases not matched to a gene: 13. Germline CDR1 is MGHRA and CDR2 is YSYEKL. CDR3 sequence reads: CASSLTGQEEEGYTF. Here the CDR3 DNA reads TGCGCCAGCAGCCTAACTGGACAGGAGGAAGAAGGCTACACCTTC.

In nucleotides, the CDR3 is TGTGCCAGCGGCAGGACGGTCACTGAAGCTTTCTTT. Residues: CASGRTVTEAFF. The chain employs TRBV6-1 and TRBJ1-1; the D is unclear. Trimming pared 8 bases from V and 4 bases from J, leaving 11 bases between. CDR3 length equals 12 residues. Germline lookup yields CDR1 MNHNS and CDR2 SASEGT.

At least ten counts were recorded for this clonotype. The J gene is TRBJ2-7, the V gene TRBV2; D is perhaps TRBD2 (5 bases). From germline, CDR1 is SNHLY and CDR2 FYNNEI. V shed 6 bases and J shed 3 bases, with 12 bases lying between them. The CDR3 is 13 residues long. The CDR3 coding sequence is TGTGCCAGCAGGGGAGACGCTAACTACGAGCAGTACTTC. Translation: CASRGDANYEQYF.

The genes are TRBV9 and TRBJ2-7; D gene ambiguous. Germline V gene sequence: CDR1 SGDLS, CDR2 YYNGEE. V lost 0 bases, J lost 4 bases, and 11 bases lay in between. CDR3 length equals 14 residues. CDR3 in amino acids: CASSVGSGDYEQYF. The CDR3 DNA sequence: TGTGCCAGCAGCGTAGGTTCTGGAGATTACGAGCAGTACTTC. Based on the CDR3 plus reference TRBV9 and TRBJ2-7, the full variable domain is DSGVTQTPKHLITATGQRVTLRCSPRSGDLSVYWYQQSLDQGLQFLIQYYNGEERAKGNILERFSAQQFPDLHSELNLSSLELGDSALYFCASSVGSGDYEQYFGPGTRLTVT.

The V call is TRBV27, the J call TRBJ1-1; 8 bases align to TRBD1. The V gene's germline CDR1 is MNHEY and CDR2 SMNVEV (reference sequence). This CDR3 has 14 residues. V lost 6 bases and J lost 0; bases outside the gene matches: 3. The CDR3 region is CASRRDRLNTEAFF. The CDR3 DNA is TGTGCCAGCAGGAGGGACAGGCTGAACACTGAAGCTTTCTTT.

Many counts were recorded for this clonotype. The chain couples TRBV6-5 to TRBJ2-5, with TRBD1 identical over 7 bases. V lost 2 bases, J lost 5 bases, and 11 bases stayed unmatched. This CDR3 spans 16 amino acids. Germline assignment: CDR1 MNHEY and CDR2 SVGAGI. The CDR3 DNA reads TGTGCCAGCAGTTACACCCTAAAGGGGGCCATGGAGACCCAGTACTTC. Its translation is CASSYTLKGAMETQYF.

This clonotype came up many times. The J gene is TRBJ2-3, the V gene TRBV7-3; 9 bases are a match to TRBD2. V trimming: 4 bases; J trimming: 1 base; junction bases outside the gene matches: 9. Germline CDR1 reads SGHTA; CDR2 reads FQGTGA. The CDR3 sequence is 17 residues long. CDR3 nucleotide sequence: TGTGCCAGCAGCTGGACTGGGGCGGGGGGGCGCACAGATACGCAGTATTTT. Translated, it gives CASSWTGAGGRTDTQYF.